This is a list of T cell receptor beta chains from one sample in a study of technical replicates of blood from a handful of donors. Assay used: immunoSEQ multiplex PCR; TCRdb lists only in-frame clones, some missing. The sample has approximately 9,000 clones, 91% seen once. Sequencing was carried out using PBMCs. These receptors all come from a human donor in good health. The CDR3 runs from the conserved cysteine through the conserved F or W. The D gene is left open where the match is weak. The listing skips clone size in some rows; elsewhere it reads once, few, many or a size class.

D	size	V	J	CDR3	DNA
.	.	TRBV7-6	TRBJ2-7	CASSLAAGETYEQYF	TGTGCCAGCAGCTTAGCCGCAGGGGAGACCTACGAGCAGTACTTC
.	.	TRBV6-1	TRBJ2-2	CASSGGAETGELFF	TGTGCCAGCAGTGGCGGGGCGGAAACCGGGGAGCTGTTTTTT
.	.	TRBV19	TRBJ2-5	CASRNRVGETQYF	TGTGCCAGTAGGAACAGGGTCGGGGAGACCCAGTACTTC
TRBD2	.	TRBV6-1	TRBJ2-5	CASSEAAGGQETQYF	TGTGCCAGCAGTGAAGCGGCGGGAGGCCAAGAGACCCAGTACTTC
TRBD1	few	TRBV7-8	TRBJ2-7	CASSARQGTYEQYF	TGTGCCAGCAGCGCCCGACAGGGAACCTACGAGCAGTACTTC
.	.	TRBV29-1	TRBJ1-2	CSPGPASTIDYGYTF	TGCAGCCCGGGTCCGGCATCCACAATAGACTATGGCTACACCTTC
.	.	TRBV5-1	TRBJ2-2	CASRRTTEVGELFF	TGCGCCAGCAGGAGGACCACGGAGGTCGGGGAGCTGTTTTTT
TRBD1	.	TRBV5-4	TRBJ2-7	CASSLGDRVYEQYF	TGTGCCAGCAGCTTGGGGGACAGGGTTTACGAGCAGTACTTC
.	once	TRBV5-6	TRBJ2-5	CASSIRHGSNQETQYF	TGTGCCAGCAGCATTAGACATGGGAGTAACCAAGAGACCCAGTACTTC
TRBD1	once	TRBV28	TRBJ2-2	CASRTGQDTGELFF	TGTGCCAGCAGAACGGGACAGGACACCGGGGAGCTGTTTTTT